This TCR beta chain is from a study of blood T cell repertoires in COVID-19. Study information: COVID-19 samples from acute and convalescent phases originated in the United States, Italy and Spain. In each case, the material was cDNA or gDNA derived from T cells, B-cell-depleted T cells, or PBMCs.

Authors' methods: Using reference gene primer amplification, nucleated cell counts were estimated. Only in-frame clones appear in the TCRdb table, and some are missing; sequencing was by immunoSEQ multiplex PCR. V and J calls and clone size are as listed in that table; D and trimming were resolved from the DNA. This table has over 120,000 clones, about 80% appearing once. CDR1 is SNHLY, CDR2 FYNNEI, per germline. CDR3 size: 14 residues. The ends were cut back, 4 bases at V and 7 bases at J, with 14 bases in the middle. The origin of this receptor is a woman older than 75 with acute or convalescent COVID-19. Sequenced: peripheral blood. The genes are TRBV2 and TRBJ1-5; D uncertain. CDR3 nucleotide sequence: TGTGCCAGCAGTGCTAGTTGGGTGAGGCAGCCCCAGCATTTT. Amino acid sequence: CASSASWVRQPQHF.